The 22 T cell receptor beta chains in this list originate from one sample, sequenced in a study of blood T cell repertoires in COVID-19. Only in-frame clones appear in the TCRdb table, and some are missing; sequencing was by immunoSEQ multiplex PCR. The sample yields 300,000 to 350,000 clones, under 90% seen once. Sample: peripheral blood. The receptors derive from a woman aged 25-40 years with COVID-19, enrolled during active disease.

The V gene is TRBV11-1, the J gene TRBJ1-1; D gene uncertain. V gave up 2 bases and J gave up 4 bases, with 8 bases separating them. The CDR3 is 13 amino acids. Germline loops: CDR1 SGHAT, CDR2 FQDESV (reference sequence). CDR3 sequence reads: CASSLWASTEAFF. The CDR3 nucleotides read TGTGCCAGCAGCTTATGGGCTTCCACTGAAGCTTTCTTT.

The chain combines TRBV19 with TRBJ1-2; D unclear. Germline assignment: CDR1 LNHDA and CDR2 SQIVND (reference sequence). There are 15 residues in the CDR3. The V end was cut by 0 bases, the J end by 0 bases, with 8 bases between. CDR3: CASSIDLETNYGYTF. Written as DNA, the CDR3 is TGTGCCAGTAGTATAGACCTGGAGACTAACTATGGCTACACCTTC.

This clone has only one observation. This rearrangement joins TRBV7-7 to TRBJ2-5; a weak D match, TRBD1 (6 bases). CDR1 is SSHAT and CDR2 is FNYEAQ in the germline V gene (reference sequence). The ends were cut back, 3 bases at V and 5 bases at J, with 16 bases in the middle. This CDR3 spans 15 amino acids. CDR3 sequence reads: CASSLRAGVEETQYF. In DNA form, the CDR3 reads TGTGCCAGCAGCTTGAGGGCAGGGGTCGAGGAGACCCAGTACTTC.

The V and J genes are TRBV11-2 and TRBJ1-1; maybe TRBD1 (5 bases). Germline values: CDR1 SGHAT, CDR2 FQNNGV. Trimming pared 6 bases from V and 8 bases from J, leaving 13 bases between. The CDR3 sequence is 12 residues long. In nucleotides, the CDR3 is TGTGCCAGCAGAGGGGTATGGGAAGAAGCTTTCTTT. It translates to CASRGVWEEAFF.

The rearrangement joins TRBV5-6 to TRBJ2-1, with D unresolved. The CDR3 covers 15 residues. The germline V and J ends were trimmed by 3 bases and 5 bases, with 15 bases remaining between them. Looked up from germline, CDR1 is SGHDT and CDR2 is YYEEEE. CDR3 loop: CASSSFRGAHNEQFF. The CDR3 nucleotides are TGTGCCAGCAGCTCCTTTCGCGGAGCGCACAATGAGCAGTTCTTC.

The chain combines TRBV19 with TRBJ1-4; 7 bases line up with TRBD1. CDR1 is LNHDA, CDR2 SQIVND, per germline (reference sequence). CDR3 size: 14 residues. After removal of 4 bases from V and 4 bases from J, the junction contained 3 bases not matched to a gene. The CDR3 sequence is CASSTRDSNEKLFF. CDR3 in DNA: TGTGCCAGTAGTACTCGGGACAGTAATGAAAAACTGTTTTTT.

The J gene is TRBJ1-6, the V gene TRBV9, with TRBD1 identical over 10 bases. J lost 2 bases, V lost 4 bases, and 12 bases had no gene match. CDR3 size: 19 residues. Germline loops: CDR1 SGDLS, CDR2 YYNGEE. The CDR3 reads CASSSHRVGQGTYNSPLHF. The CDR3 DNA follows: TGTGCCAGCAGCTCACACCGCGTGGGACAGGGGACCTATAATTCACCCCTCCACTTT.

This sequence joins TRBV29-1 and TRBJ2-1; D is possibly TRBD2 (5 bases). CDR3 size: 12 residues. V was clipped by 6 bases and J by 2 bases, with 8 bases between them. Germline CDR1 is SQVTM and CDR2 is ANQGSEA. CDR3 in amino acids: CSVLATYNEQFF. Here the CDR3 DNA reads TGCAGCGTGTTAGCGACCTACAATGAGCAGTTCTTC.

CDR3 in amino acids: CASSTRVRLNEQFF. In DNA, the CDR3 is TGTGCCAGCAGTACCAGGGTGAGGTTGAATGAGCAGTTCTTC. The genes are TRBV27 and TRBJ2-1; D is perhaps TRBD1 (5 bases). This CDR3 has 14 residues. Trimming shortened V by 5 bases and J by 7 bases, and 15 bases separated the two germline ends. Germline CDR1 is MNHEY and CDR2 is SMNVEV (reference sequence).

Notes on this clone: Other DNA variants within this sample encode the same CDR3. The chain is built from TRBV19 and TRBJ2-1, with 10 bases that match TRBD2. J lost 0 bases, V lost 7 bases, and 3 bases had no gene match. This CDR3 comprises 15 residues. CDR1 and CDR2 (germline): LNHDA, SQIVND (reference sequence). The CDR3 loop reads CASNPSGSSYNEQFF. DNA of the CDR3: TGTGCCAGTAATCCTAGCGGGAGCTCCTACAATGAGCAGTTCTTC.

This rearrangement joins TRBV5-6 to TRBJ2-2, with 10 bases lining up with TRBD2. The CDR3 has 19 amino acids. The trim removed 0 bases at V and 4 bases at J, leaving 12 bases unmatched. Germline V lookup: CDR1 SGHDT, CDR2 YYEEEE. The CDR3 sequence is CASSLASGSPRSGTGELFF. The CDR3 bases are TGTGCCAGCAGCTTGGCTAGCGGGAGCCCCCGTTCGGGCACCGGGGAGCTGTTTTTT.

The genes are TRBV5-1 and TRBJ1-2; D unclear. The CDR3 is 18 residues long. CDR1 and CDR2 (germline): SGHRS, YFSETQ. Trimming stripped 0 bases from V and 0 bases from J, with 18 bases between. CDR3 sequence reads: CASSLESGGLVSNYGYTF. CDR3 DNA sequence: TGCGCCAGCAGCTTGGAATCGGGCGGACTCGTCTCTAACTATGGCTACACCTTC.

The chain combines TRBV6-1 with TRBJ1-5, with D possibly being TRBD1 (5 bases). Germline V lookup: CDR1 MNHNS, CDR2 SASEGT. V was cut by 0 bases and J by 0 bases, with 12 bases left in between. This CDR3 has 17 residues. The CDR3 region has the DNA TGTGCCAGCAGTGAAGCCCCCCCAGGGTATAGCAATCAGCCCCAGCATTTT. Translation gives CASSEAPPGYSNQPQHF.

For this clone: Other DNA variants within this sample encode the same CDR3. This chain links TRBV5-1 with TRBJ1-1; TRBD1 is a possible D gene (5 bases). Trimming cost V 1 base and J 1 base, with 5 bases left between them. CDR3 length: 13 residues. Germline lookup yields CDR1 SGHRS and CDR2 YFSETQ. This CDR3 reads CASSLTGNTEAFF. The CDR3 DNA sequence: TGCGCCAGCAGCTTGACAGGGAACACTGAAGCTTTCTTT.

This rearrangement joins TRBV30 to TRBJ1-2, with TRBD1 matching over 7 bases. The germline gives CDR1 GTSNPN, CDR2 SVGIG (reference sequence). The CDR3 is made up of 12 amino acids. Trimming at V came to 1 base and at J to 4 bases, leaving 0 bases not matched to a gene. The CDR3 protein is CAWSGTGYGYTF. CDR3 DNA sequence: TGTGCCTGGAGTGGGACAGGCTATGGCTACACCTTC.

The CDR3 coding sequence is TGTGCCAGCAGCCAAGGTGGAATGGGCCAGTCGTACGAAGTCGGTCTAGCTTTCTTT. It is translated as CASSQGGMGQSYEVGLAFF. This chain uses TRBV3-1 (or the pseudogene TRBV3-2) with TRBJ1-1; no clear D. The CDR3 length is 19 residues. Trimming removed 1 base from V and 10 bases from J, with 31 bases in between. Germline V lookup: CDR1 LGHDT, CDR2 YNNKEL (reference sequence).

The CDR3 region has the DNA TGTGCCAGCAGCTTGCGCGTAGCGGGAGGGCCGAATACGCAGTATTTT. It translates to CASSLRVAGGPNTQYF. This chain links TRBV5-5 with TRBJ2-3, with 11 bases that match TRBD2. CDR3 length equals 16 residues. The V gene's germline CDR1 is SGHKS and CDR2 YYEKEE (reference sequence). V dropped 1 base and J dropped 7; count of bases not matched to a gene: 8. Combining the CDR3 with reference TRBV5-5 and TRBJ2-3 gives the whole variable domain DAGVTQSPTHLIKTRGQQVTLRCSPISGHKSVSWYQQVLGQGPQFIFQYYEKEERGRGNFPDRFSARQFPNYSSELNVNALLLGDSALYLCASSLRVAGGPNTQYFGPGTRLTVL.

The V and J genes are TRBV9 and TRBJ2-1, with a tentative D call TRBD2 (6 bases). The CDR3 runs 13 residues. CDR1 is SGDLS, CDR2 YYNGEE, per germline. The V gene lost 4 bases and the J gene lost 6 bases, with 11 bases spanning the gap. The CDR3 sequence: CASSPGLPNEQFF. CDR3 DNA sequence: TGTGCCAGCAGCCCGGGACTCCCCAATGAGCAGTTCTTC.

The chain has TRBV15 and TRBJ2-7; TRBD2 matches 10 bases. Per germline, CDR1 LNHNV and CDR2 YYDKDF (reference sequence). V lost 5 bases to trimming and J lost 1 base; unmatched junction nucleotides: 2. This CDR3 spans 14 amino acids. CDR3 sequence (DNA): TGTGCCACCAGCGTAGCGGGAGGTTCCTACGAGCAGTACTTC. Translating gives CATSVAGGSYEQYF.

The rearrangement links TRBV5-6 to TRBJ1-2; TRBD1 agrees at 7 bases. The junction had 4 bases not matched to a gene; V was cut back by 3 bases and J by 5 bases. This CDR3 spans 13 amino acids. Germline CDR1 is SGHDT and CDR2 is YYEEEE. CDR3 amino acids: CASSSGTVYGYTF. In DNA form, the CDR3 reads TGTGCCAGCAGCTCCGGGACAGTATATGGCTACACCTTC.

V gene TRBV2 combines with J gene TRBJ2-4; the D gene is possibly TRBD1 (7 bases). This CDR3 region has 18 residues. V was shortened by 5 bases and J by 2 bases, with 22 bases between the two germline ends. Per the germline V gene, CDR1 is SNHLY and CDR2 is FYNNEI. Here the CDR3 DNA reads TGTGCCAGCAGTTTTCCGATGGAGACAGGGAGGACCAAAAACATTCAGTACTTC. Translating gives CASSFPMETGRTKNIQYF.

This clone was recorded only once. The chain couples TRBV27 to TRBJ2-5, with a weak D call TRBD1 (6 bases). This CDR3 has 15 residues. Germline-derived CDR1 and CDR2 are MNHEY and SMNVEV (reference sequence). Between the trimmed V and J ends, which lost 5 bases and 5 bases, there was a span of 18 bases. CDR3 DNA sequence: TGTGCCAGCAGTCCCAGACAGGCCCTAGGGGAGACCCAGTACTTC. Translating it yields CASSPRQALGETQYF.